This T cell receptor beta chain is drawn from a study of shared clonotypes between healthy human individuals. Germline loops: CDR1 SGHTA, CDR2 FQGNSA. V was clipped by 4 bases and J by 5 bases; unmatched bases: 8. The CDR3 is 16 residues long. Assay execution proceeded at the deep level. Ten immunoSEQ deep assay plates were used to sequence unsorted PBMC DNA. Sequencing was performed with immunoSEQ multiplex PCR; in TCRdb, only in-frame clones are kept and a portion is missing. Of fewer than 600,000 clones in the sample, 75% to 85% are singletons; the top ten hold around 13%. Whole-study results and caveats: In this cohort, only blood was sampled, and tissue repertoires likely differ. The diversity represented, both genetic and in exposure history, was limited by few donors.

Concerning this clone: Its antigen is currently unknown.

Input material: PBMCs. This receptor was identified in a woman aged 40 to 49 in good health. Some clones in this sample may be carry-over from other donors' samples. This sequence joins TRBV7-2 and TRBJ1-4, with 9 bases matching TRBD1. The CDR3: CASSYQLTGGNEKLFF. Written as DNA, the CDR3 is TGTGCCAGCAGCTACCAATTGACAGGGGGGAATGAAAAACTGTTTTTT.